One and the same sample provided the 6 T cell receptor beta chains below, sequenced in a study of blood T cell repertoires in COVID-19. TCRdb keeps only in-frame clones here, not all; method: immunoSEQ multiplex PCR. The table has approximately 300,000 clones, about 90% seen once; the top ten hold about 2.5%. Sequencing was performed on peripheral blood. The receptors come from a man younger than 35 with active or convalescent COVID-19.

V gene TRBV19 combines with J gene TRBJ1-1; TRBD1 agrees at 8 bases. Per germline, CDR1 LNHDA and CDR2 SQIVND (reference sequence). This CDR3 has 15 residues. The J segment lost 3 bases and the V segment lost 1 base, leaving 4 bases of the junction unmatched. CDR3 residues: CASSIGRGRYTEAFF. DNA for the CDR3: TGTGCCAGTAGTATAGGCAGGGGGCGGTACACTGAAGCTTTCTTT.

The chain couples TRBV18 to TRBJ2-1; 12 nucleotides match TRBD2. This CDR3 comprises 18 residues. Germline V CDR1 and CDR2: KGHSH, LQKENI. Trimming removed 5 bases from V and 9 bases from J; junction bases left unmatched: 17. The CDR3, as DNA: TGTGCCAGCTCAATCTACGGCCTGACTAGCGGGAGAACAAGTGAGCAGTTCTTC. Translating gives CASSIYGLTSGRTSEQFF.

The chain uses TRBV19 and TRBJ2-1; TRBD1 matches 9 bases. Germline trimming cut 4 bases from V and 6 bases from J; bases unmatched to any gene: 1. Germline V gene data show CDR1 as LNHDA and CDR2 as SQIVND (reference sequence). This CDR3 comprises 13 residues. CDR3 DNA sequence: TGTGCCAGTAGTACGGACAGGGGCAATGAGCAGTTCTTC. Amino acids: CASSTDRGNEQFF. Full variable domain (rest looked up from reference TRBV19 and TRBJ2-1): DGGITQSPKYLFRKEGQNVTLSCEQNLNHDAMYWYRQDPGQGLRLIYYSQIVNDFQKGDIAEGYSVSREKKESFPLTVTSAQKNPTAFYLCASSTDRGNEQFFGPGTRLTVL.

The chain carries TRBV12-3 or TRBV12-4 and TRBJ2-3; D remains ambiguous. The CDR3 is 12 residues long. Deletions cut 5 bases from V and 9 bases from J, with 12 bases between. CDR3 sequence: CASSPSPQTQYF. CDR3 DNA sequence: TGTGCCAGCAGTCCCTCACCTCAGACGCAGTATTTT.

The rearrangement uses TRBV2 and TRBJ1-3; TRBD1 matches 8 bases. J was trimmed by 6 bases and V by 1 base; bases with no gene match: 2. This CDR3 is built from 14 residues. Germline V gene sequence: CDR1 SNHLY, CDR2 FYNNEI. CDR3 sequence: CASSEGQGLNTIYF. The DNA for the CDR3 is TGTGCCAGCAGTGAAGGACAGGGGTTAAACACCATATATTTT.

The CDR3 loop is CASSYSSQTYEQYF. The DNA for the CDR3 is TGTGCCAGCAGTTACTCGTCCCAAACCTACGAGCAGTACTTC. J is TRBJ2-7 and V is TRBV6-5, with no clear D. V was clipped by 0 bases and J by 2 bases, with 8 bases between them. Per germline, CDR1 MNHEY and CDR2 SVGAGI. This CDR3 has 14 amino acids.